This entry is about one T cell receptor (beta chain). The V gene lost 1 base and the J gene lost 5 bases, with 12 bases spanning the gap. This CDR3 region has 15 residues. Germline-derived CDR1 and CDR2 are MDHEN and SYDVKM. This sample was included in a study of T cell clonotyping in hematopoietic cell transplantation. For the study at large: Recipient samples before transplant were obtained post-cytoreduction.

Clones were read by immunoSEQ multiplex PCR, and TCRdb kept only the in-frame ones, dropping some. The data show some 36,000 clones, 95% seen once. Stated time point: recipient sample about 28 days before transplant, after cytoreduction. This receptor was obtained from a man in his forties with chronic myeloid leukemia. Some clones in this sample may be carry-over from other donors' samples. The chain employs TRBV28 and TRBJ1-5; D may be TRBD1 (5 bases). The material sequenced was peripheral blood mononuclear cells, taken before stem cell transplant. CDR3 protein: CASSLLQGGDQPQHF. The CDR3 DNA reads as TGTGCCAGCAGTTTATTGCAGGGAGGAGATCAGCCCCAGCATTTT.